The sequence of this TCR beta chain was determined in a study of cytomegalovirus exposure and HLA in healthy donors. On the study more broadly: There were 100 million to 130 million unique TCR beta sequences, drawn from about 200 million T cells, in an earlier analysis. Study-wide findings and caveats: The presence/absence work took it that sequencing depth was about the same across donors.

Primers for the PCR totalled 60 Vbeta and 13 Jbeta. Clones were read by immunoSEQ multiplex PCR, and TCRdb kept only the in-frame ones, dropping some. In total, the table holds 50,000 or so clones. The CDR3 totals 14 residues. Trimming took off 7 bases at V and 5 bases at J, with 15 bases between the two ends. Germline loops: CDR1 MNHNY, CDR2 SVGAGI (reference sequence). Regarding this clone: Its antigen is unknown.

The sequenced sample consisted of PBMCs. The TCR originated in a man over 45 in good health and CMV-seropositive. This chain links TRBV6-6 with TRBJ2-1; maybe TRBD2 (7 bases). The DNA for the CDR3 is TGTGCCAGCAATCCGGGGGGCGCGGACAATGAGCAGTTCTTC. Its translation: CASNPGGADNEQFF.